The 26 T cell receptor beta chains below all came from one sample that was sequenced in a study of OX40 agonist ivuxolimab in advanced cancers. Profiling relied on immunoSEQ multiplex PCR, and the TCRdb table lists in-frame clones only, not all of them. The sample records around 99,000 clones, around 90% being singletons. The specimen was CD4+ or CD8+ T cells sorted from blood, collected in a trial of the OX40 agonist ivuxolimab. The receptor source for this set is an adult with an advanced solid tumor such as melanoma, head and neck, liver or kidney cancer.

The rearrangement uses TRBV15 and TRBJ1-4, with D tentatively TRBD1 (5 bases). The CDR3 totals 15 residues. V lost 5 bases to trimming and J lost 5 bases, with 15 bases between them. Germline V gene data show CDR1 as LNHNV and CDR2 as YYDKDF (reference sequence). The CDR3 nucleotides read TGTGCCACCAGCGAGACGGGACGGAAGAATGAAAAACTGTTTTTT. As protein: CATSETGRKNEKLFF.

In nucleotides, the CDR3 is TGTGCCAGCAGCTTAGTGACTATGAGCTCCTACGAGCAGTACTTC. It specifies CASSLVTMSSYEQYF. This chain joins TRBV7-2 and TRBJ2-7, with D perhaps matching TRBD2 (5 bases). The V and J ends lost 1 base and 0 bases respectively, with 10 bases between them. Germline CDR1 is SGHTA and CDR2 is FQGNSA. The CDR3 runs 15 residues. Full variable domain (rest looked up from reference TRBV7-2 and TRBJ2-7): GAGVSQSPSNKVTEKGKDVELRCDPISGHTALYWYRQSLGQGLEFLIYFQGNSAPDKSGLPSDRFSAERTGGSVSTLTIQRTQQEDSAVYLCASSLVTMSSYEQYFGPGTRLTVT.

The rearrangement uses TRBV10-1 and TRBJ2-3; D gene uncertain. Germline V CDR1 and CDR2: WNHNN, SYGVQD (reference sequence). Trimming pared 0 bases from V and 4 bases from J, leaving 11 bases between. The CDR3 totals 15 residues. The CDR3 DNA sequence: TGCGCCAGCAGTGAGTCAAAGGGATTTCCAGATACGCAGTATTTT. Translated: CASSESKGFPDTQYF.

This chain connects TRBV7-2 to TRBJ2-5, with 9 bases fitting TRBD2. The J call is uncertain, as TRBJ2-7 better fits the DNA end. CDR3 size: 15 residues. In germline, CDR1 is SGHTA, CDR2 FQGNSA. CDR3 nucleotides: TGTGCCAGCAGCTACGGGACTAGCAGGACCCACGAGCAGTACTTC. Its protein product is CASSYGTSRTHEQYF.

V and J are TRBV11-2 and TRBJ1-1; D is perhaps TRBD1 (5 bases). CDR1 is SGHAT, CDR2 FQNNGV, per germline. This CDR3 has 12 amino acids. Trimming removed 0 bases at V and 6 bases at J, with 5 bases between. CDR3 coding DNA: TGTGCCAGCAGCTTAGACAGGGCTGAAGCTTTCTTT. Amino acids: CASSLDRAEAFF.

The chain joins TRBV5-1 to TRBJ2-1, with 9 bases lining up with TRBD1. Per germline, CDR1 SGHRS and CDR2 YFSETQ. V shed 4 bases and J 9 bases; nucleotides not matched to a gene: 11. The CDR3 contains 15 residues. The CDR3 bases are TGCGCCAGCAGCCCAGGGACAGGGCCGGGGGGTGAGCAGTTCTTC. Translating it yields CASSPGTGPGGEQFF.

The chain couples TRBV2 to TRBJ2-6; D is ambiguous. Germline CDR1 and CDR2: SNHLY and FYNNEI. V lost 9 bases and J lost 0, with 12 bases in between. This CDR3 comprises 15 residues. The DNA for the CDR3 is TGTGCCAGTGAAAAGGAAGGCTCTGGGGCCAACGTCCTGACTTTC. This translates into CASEKEGSGANVLTF.

The V call is TRBV7-3, the J call TRBJ1-1; D unresolved. V lost 5 bases and J 0 bases, leaving 10 bases between the germline ends. This CDR3 is 14 amino acids long. Per germline, CDR1 SGHTA and CDR2 FQGTGA. CDR3 DNA sequence: TGTGCCAGCAGCCCGAGTGCTATGAACACTGAAGCTTTCTTT. Its translation is CASSPSAMNTEAFF.

The chain uses TRBV4-1 and TRBJ2-1; D not resolved. Trimming took off 2 bases at V and 0 bases at J, with 17 bases between the two ends. Per germline, CDR1 MGHRA and CDR2 YSYEKL. The CDR3 spans 18 residues. DNA of the CDR3: TGCGCCAGCAGCCAAACCCCAGCTTTCCCAAGCTCCTACAATGAGCAGTTCTTC. Its protein is CASSQTPAFPSSYNEQFF.

DNA for the CDR3: TGTGCCAGCAGCCTGGGGTGGGGAAATGAGCAGTTCTTC. It specifies CASSLGWGNEQFF. The chain couples TRBV13 to TRBJ2-1; D gene ambiguous. Germline CDR1 PRHDT, CDR2 FYEKMQ (reference sequence). This CDR3 contains 13 residues. Trimming took 5 bases from V and 7 from J, leaving 12 bases between them.

V and J are TRBV29-1 and TRBJ2-2, with 7 bases aligning to TRBD2. CDR1 and CDR2 from the germline V gene are SQVTM and ANQGSEA. Unmatched junction bases numbered 8, after V lost 7 bases and J lost 3 bases. The CDR3 consists of 14 residues. CDR3 sequence: CSAKGREDTGELFF. In DNA form, the CDR3 reads TGCAGCGCCAAGGGGAGGGAGGACACCGGGGAGCTGTTTTTT.

The J gene is TRBJ2-2, the V gene TRBV4-3; D is perhaps TRBD1 or TRBD2 (5 bases each). V was shortened by 0 bases and J by 6 bases, with 8 bases between the two germline ends. Germline lookup yields CDR1 LGHNA and CDR2 YSLEER. CDR3 length equals 14 residues. As DNA, the CDR3 is TGCGCCAGCAGCCAAGATCGGGGCCCCGGGGAGCTGTTTTTT. Translated: CASSQDRGPGELFF.

V is TRBV2 and J is TRBJ1-5; perhaps TRBD1 as D (6 bases). Germline V gives CDR1 SNHLY, CDR2 FYNNEI. CDR3 size: 17 residues. V dropped 5 bases and J dropped 8 bases, with 25 bases sitting between them. The CDR3 loop reads CASSFRQARWSAEPQHF. CDR3 coding DNA: TGTGCCAGCAGTTTTCGACAGGCTAGATGGTCGGCCGAGCCCCAGCATTTT.

The chain combines TRBV5-1 with TRBJ1-2; 8 bases match TRBD1. J lost 4 bases, V lost 0 bases, and 5 bases had no gene match. The CDR3 runs 15 residues. Germline assignment: CDR1 SGHRS and CDR2 YFSETQ. As DNA, the CDR3 is TGCGCCAGCAGCTTGGCCACAGGGGGACGCTATGGCTACACCTTC. Its translation: CASSLATGGRYGYTF.

This sequence joins TRBV11-2 and TRBJ2-3; TRBD1 agrees at 7 bases. The CDR3 length is 16 residues. Germline CDR1 is SGHAT and CDR2 is FQNNGV. The V and J ends lost 1 base and 7 bases, in that order; junction bases with no gene match: 11. The CDR3 nucleotides read TGTGCCAGCAGCTTAGGCGAAAACGCAGGGGGATATACGCAGTATTTT. It yields the protein CASSLGENAGGYTQYF.

The chain links TRBV19 to TRBJ1-1, with D tentatively TRBD1 (5 bases). Trimming removed 7 bases from V and 0 bases from J, with 12 bases in between. This CDR3 contains 14 residues. Per germline, CDR1 LNHDA and CDR2 SQIVND (reference sequence). CDR3 sequence reads: CASIPDKMNTEAFF. Here the CDR3 DNA reads TGTGCCAGTATTCCGGACAAGATGAACACTGAAGCTTTCTTT.

The chain joins TRBV5-1 to TRBJ2-2; D not certain. Trimming pared 3 bases from V and 1 base from J, leaving 7 bases between. Per the germline V gene, CDR1 is SGHRS and CDR2 is YFSETQ. The CDR3 has 14 amino acids. The CDR3: CASSSMGNTGELFF. CDR3 nucleotide sequence: TGCGCCAGCAGCTCGATGGGGAACACCGGGGAGCTGTTTTTT.

The V and J genes are TRBV9 and TRBJ1-2; D is possibly TRBD1 (6 bases). The CDR3 spans 13 residues. Looked up from germline, CDR1 is SGDLS and CDR2 is YYNGEE. V was clipped by 3 bases and J by 4 bases, with 10 bases between them. The CDR3 DNA reads TGTGCCAGCAGCGCCGGGACAAGCTATGGCTACACCTTC. It encodes CASSAGTSYGYTF.

This clone was counted a few times. The chain has TRBV4-3 and TRBJ2-1; D is perhaps TRBD2 (6 bases). V lost 1 base and J lost 6, with 16 bases in between. CDR1 and CDR2 (germline): LGHNA, YSLEER. CDR3 length: 16 residues. The CDR3 nucleotides read TGCGCCAGCAGCCAAGGGACGGGAGTGGGTTCCAATGAGCAGTTCTTC. Translated, it gives CASSQGTGVGSNEQFF.

The chain has TRBV7-2 and TRBJ2-7, with 7 bases fitting TRBD1. This CDR3 has 16 amino acids. CDR1 SGHTA and CDR2 FQGNSA come from the germline V gene. Trimming at V came to 5 bases and at J to 7 bases, leaving 17 bases not matched to a gene. Here the CDR3 DNA reads TGTGCCAGCAGCCCCCGACAGGGTGACAAACTGGGGGAGCAGTACTTC. Its translation: CASSPRQGDKLGEQYF. The whole variable domain, remainder taken from reference TRBV7-2 and TRBJ2-7, is GAGVSQSPSNKVTEKGKDVELRCDPISGHTALYWYRQSLGQGLEFLIYFQGNSAPDKSGLPSDRFSAERTGGSVSTLTIQRTQQEDSAVYLCASSPRQGDKLGEQYFGPGTRLTVT.

The chain recombines TRBV15 with TRBJ2-1; 7 bases map to TRBD2. Per germline, CDR1 LNHNV and CDR2 YYDKDF (reference sequence). The CDR3 is 16 amino acids. V shed 0 bases, J shed 1 base, and the junction held 3 bases outside the gene matches. The DNA for the CDR3 is TGTGCCACCAGCAGAGACCCTAGCGGTTCCTACAATGAGCAGTTCTTC. Encoded protein: CATSRDPSGSYNEQFF. Full variable domain (outside the CDR3, taken from reference TRBV15 and TRBJ2-1): DAMVIQNPRYQVTQFGKPVTLSCSQTLNHNVMYWYQQKSSQAPKLLFHYYDKDFNNEADTPDNFQSRRPNTSFCFLDIRSPGLGDTAMYLCATSRDPSGSYNEQFFGPGTRLTVL.

V usage is TRBV5-1 and J usage is TRBJ1-2; D not resolved. Germline lookup yields CDR1 SGHRS and CDR2 YFSETQ. This CDR3 has 15 residues. Trimming pared 0 bases from V and 6 bases from J, leaving 15 bases between. CDR3 sequence (DNA): TGCGCCAGCAGCTTGGTCCTCGGGATGTCGAATGGCTACACCTTC. Translating it yields CASSLVLGMSNGYTF.

The V call is TRBV10-3, the J call TRBJ1-5; the D is unclear. This CDR3 spans 15 amino acids. The germline V gene has CDR1 ENHRY and CDR2 SYGVKD. The V end was cut by 1 base, the J end by 4 bases, with 11 bases between. The CDR3 nucleotides read TGTGCCATCAGTGAGTTCGGCAGCGTGAATCAGCCCCAGCATTTT. This translates into CAISEFGSVNQPQHF.

The chain recombines TRBV5-1 with TRBJ2-5; no reliable D call. Trimming took 0 bases from V and 5 from J, leaving 8 bases between them. The CDR3 contains 13 residues. CDR1 is SGHRS, CDR2 YFSETQ, per germline. CDR3 DNA sequence: TGCGCCAGCAGCTTGGACCCCAGTGAGACCCAGTACTTC. It specifies CASSLDPSETQYF.

CDR3 sequence reads: CAWSHKQETQYF. The CDR3 nucleotides are TGTGCCTGGAGTCATAAGCAAGAGACCCAGTACTTC. The chain employs TRBV30 and TRBJ2-5; the D is unclear. Germline V lookup: CDR1 GTSNPN, CDR2 SVGIG (reference sequence). The CDR3 extends over 12 amino acids. Trimming removed 2 bases at V and 2 bases at J, with 6 bases between.

The chain uses TRBV5-1 and TRBJ2-3; D unclear. CDR3 length: 11 residues. Germline V gives CDR1 SGHRS, CDR2 YFSETQ. V was trimmed by 0 bases and J by 8 bases, leaving 4 bases between them. CDR3 in DNA: TGCGCCAGCAGCTTGGCCGGTACGCAGTATTTT. This codes for CASSLAGTQYF.